This TCR beta chain comes out of a study of blood T cell repertoires in COVID-19. Study-wide context: Sites in the United States, Italy and Spain provided acute and convalescent COVID-19 samples.

Study processing details: Reference gene primer amplification in the assay estimated nucleated cell counts. The protocol was immunoSEQ multiplex PCR, while the TCRdb copy is restricted to in-frame clones and leaves out a portion. The DNA gave D and trimming, while V, J and clone size come from that table. The repertoire consists of some 250,000 clones, with roughly 81% occurring once and the leading ten covering 7.5%. It was during active infection that Seattle patients were enrolled and then longitudinally followed. CDR1 is SGHVS, CDR2 FQNEAQ, per germline. Trimming cost V 3 bases and J 7 bases; bases outside gene matches: 1. The CDR3 extends over 12 amino acids.

Sequencing was done on a sample of peripheral blood. The rearrangement links TRBV7-8 to TRBJ1-2; 8 bases fit TRBD1. The source is a woman aged 80 or older with COVID-19, enrolled during active disease. Here the CDR3 reads CASSLTGAGYTF. The CDR3 DNA sequence: TGTGCCAGCAGCTTGACAGGGGCTGGCTACACCTTC.